The next 11 T cell receptor beta chains were all read from a single sample in a study of T cell repertoires in cytomegalovirus infection. TCRdb re-called the reads through MiXCR, storing one row per CDR3 protein. The sample carries 150,000 to 160,000 distinct CDR3 sequences, 20% to 30% recorded once. What was sequenced was PBMCs. The source is a human donor in good health (CMV status not recorded). Some clones in this sample may be carry-over from other donors' samples.

The chain has TRBV20-1 and TRBJ1-5; D not resolved. This CDR3 comprises 13 residues. V gave up 1 base and J gave up 0 bases, with 4 bases separating them. The germline V gene encodes CDR1 DFQATT and CDR2 SNEGSKA (reference sequence). The CDR3 protein is CSARGGSNQPQHF. CDR3 DNA: TGCAGTGCTAGAGGGGGTAGCAATCAGCCCCAGCATTTT.

This clonotype was counted a few times. V gene TRBV5-6 combines with J gene TRBJ2-2; 7 nucleotides line up with TRBD1. CDR1 SGHDT and CDR2 YYEEEE come from the germline V gene. The ends lost 4 bases at V and 2 bases at J; junction bases unmatched: 2. CDR3 length: 14 residues. CDR3 nucleotides: TGTGCCAGCAGCGACAGGGATAACACCGGGGAGCTGTTTTTT. Protein sequence: CASSDRDNTGELFF.

In its sample, this clonotype ranks as medium-sized (0.01 to 0.1%). The V gene is TRBV12-3 or TRBV12-4, the J gene TRBJ1-1, with D unresolved. Deletions cut 3 bases from V and 1 base from J, with 3 bases between. This CDR3 is built from 12 residues. CDR3 sequence: CASSFGNTEAFF. The CDR3 nucleotides are TGTGCCAGCAGTTTCGGGAACACTGAAGCTTTCTTT.

This clonotype has more than one count but fewer than ten. The CDR3 loop reads CATNMRNQNQETQYF. In nucleotides, the CDR3 is TGTGCCACCAACATGAGGAACCAAAACCAAGAGACCCAGTACTTC. The chain links TRBV15 to TRBJ2-5; no firm D call. This CDR3 is 15 amino acids long. Trimming took off 7 bases at V and 0 bases at J, with 15 bases between the two ends. Per the germline V gene, CDR1 is LNHNV and CDR2 is YYDKDF (reference sequence).

The gene calls are TRBV14 and TRBJ2-7; 9 bases fit TRBD2. The CDR3 length is 16 residues. After removal of 2 bases from V and 3 bases from J, the junction contained 8 bases not matched to a gene. Germline V CDR1 and CDR2: SGHDN, FVKESK. In nucleotides, the CDR3 is TGTGCCAGCAGCCAATTACCGGGACTAGCTCGCTACGAGCAGTACTTC. It is translated as CASSQLPGLARYEQYF. Together with reference TRBV14 and TRBJ2-7, the CDR3 gives the full variable domain: EAGVTQFPSHSVIEKGQTVTLRCDPISGHDNLYWYRRVMGKEIKFLLHFVKESKQDESGMPNNRFLAERTGGTYSTLKVQPAELEDSGVYFCASSQLPGLARYEQYFGPGTRLTVT.

In its sample, this clonotype was seen a few times. The genes are TRBV12-3 or TRBV12-4 and TRBJ1-5; D is unclear. The CDR3 length is 15 residues. Trimming removed 5 bases from V and 0 bases from J, with 11 bases in between. This CDR3 reads CASSNHSLSNQPQHF. CDR3 DNA: TGTGCCAGCAGTAATCACAGTCTTAGCAATCAGCCCCAGCATTTT.

This clonotype showed up many times. The chain recombines TRBV7-2 with TRBJ2-7, with 11 bases aligning to TRBD2. The ends lost 5 bases at V and 3 bases at J; junction bases unmatched: 6. This CDR3 has 15 amino acids. Germline-derived CDR1 and CDR2 are SGHTA and FQGNSA. The CDR3 loop is CASSKTTSGDYEQYF. In DNA, the CDR3 is TGTGCCAGCAGCAAAACGACTAGCGGGGACTACGAGCAGTACTTC.

The chain recombines TRBV28 with TRBJ2-3, with 9 bases that match TRBD1. The CDR3 covers 17 residues. Germline V CDR1 and CDR2: MDHEN, SYDVKM. V lost 0 bases, J lost 0 bases, and 4 bases stayed unmatched. The CDR3 region has the DNA TGTGCCAGCAGTTTATGGGGGGGACAGGGAAGCACAGATACGCAGTATTTT. It specifies CASSLWGGQGSTDTQYF. The entire variable domain, with the rest obtained from reference TRBV28 and TRBJ2-3, is as follows: DVKVTQSSRYLVKRTGEKVFLECVQDMDHENMFWYRQDPGLGLRLIYFSYDVKMKEKGDIPEGYSVSREKKERFSLILESASTNQTSMYLCASSLWGGQGSTDTQYFGPGTRLTVL.

The V call is TRBV2, the J call TRBJ2-7; TRBD1 is a possible D gene (5 bases). There are 16 residues in the CDR3. From germline, CDR1 is SNHLY and CDR2 FYNNEI. V was trimmed by 2 bases and J by 5 bases, leaving 19 bases between them. CDR3 protein: CASSEPAHSGIHEQYF. In DNA, the CDR3 is TGTGCCAGCAGTGAACCTGCTCACTCAGGGATCCACGAGCAGTACTTC.

This chain connects TRBV11-1 to TRBJ2-1; 8 bases line up with TRBD1. Per the germline V gene, CDR1 is SGHAT and CDR2 is FQDESV (reference sequence). With V trimmed by 5 bases and J by 1 base, 4 bases remained unmatched. The CDR3 is 15 residues long. The CDR3 region has the DNA TGTGCCAGCAGCCACCGGGACAGGTCCTACAATGAGCAGTTCTTC. Protein sequence: CASSHRDRSYNEQFF. The full variable domain, its missing parts supplied by reference TRBV11-1 and TRBJ2-1, is EAEVAQSPRYKITEKSQAVAFWCDPISGHATLYWYRQILGQGPELLVQFQDESVVDDSQLPKDRFSAERLKGVDSTLKIQPAELGDSAMYLCASSHRDRSYNEQFFGPGTRLTVL.

The sample holds many counts of this clonotype. This sequence joins TRBV3-1 and TRBJ1-4; 11 nucleotides match TRBD1. J lost 10 bases, V lost 0 bases, and 13 bases had no gene match. Per germline, CDR1 LGHDT and CDR2 YNNKEL (reference sequence). This CDR3 is 18 amino acids long. The CDR3 coding sequence is TGTGCCAGCAGCCAAGACTCTGGTCCGGGACAGGGGGGGAGAAAACTGTTTTTT. This encodes CASSQDSGPGQGGRKLFF.